These T cell receptor beta chains were read from a single sample in a study of blood T cell repertoires in COVID-19. Measured with immunoSEQ multiplex PCR; TCRdb has only the in-frame clones, and not every one. The top ten hold 2% to 2.5% of the sample, which has 130,000 or so clones, 55% to 70% seen once. Sequencing input: peripheral blood. Receptors were obtained from an older woman with acute or convalescent COVID-19. CDR3s include the opening cysteine and the closing phenylalanine or tryptophan. The D gene is left open where the match is weak. Clone sizes are given selectively: once, few, many, or a class where the clone is expanded.

J | D | size | V | DNA | CDR3
TRBJ1-2 | - | few | TRBV7-2 | TGTGCCAGCAGCCTCCGGACAGCCAGGACTAACTATGGCTACACCTTC | CASSLRTARTNYGYTF
TRBJ1-1 | TRBD1 | - | TRBV3-1/TRBV3-2 | TGTGCCAGCAGCCAAGGGGACAGGGGGGCTTTCTTT | CASSQGDRGAFF
TRBJ2-1 | TRBD2 | - | TRBV4-1 | TGCGCCAGCAGCCAAGATTTCCGGGGGACTAGCGGGAGTAGGGGGAATGAGCAGTTCTTC | CASSQDFRGTSGSRGNEQFF
TRBJ1-6 | - | few | TRBV19 | TGTGCCAGTAGTATTCCGGGAGCACTTAATTCACCCCTCCACTTT | CASSIPGALNSPLHF
TRBJ1-3 | - | - | TRBV19 | TGTGCCAGTAGTATCCCCGCAGGCTCTGGAAACACCATATATTTT | CASSIPAGSGNTIYF
TRBJ1-6 | - | - | TRBV7-9 | TGTGCCAGCAGCTTATCTAACTCACCCCTCCACTTT | CASSLSNSPLHF
TRBJ2-5 | TRBD1 | - | TRBV6-5 | TGTGCCAGCAGTTCCTATGGGACAGGGGAAGAGACCCAGTACTTC | CASSSYGTGEETQYF
TRBJ2-3 | TRBD2 | - | TRBV5-6 | TGTGCCAGCAGCCCTATCGGGGGGGTGGGAGATACGCAGTATTTT | CASSPIGGVGDTQYF
TRBJ2-7 | - | once | TRBV27 | TGTGCCAGCAGTTTACGGTCTCCCTTCGAGCAGTACTTC | CASSLRSPFEQYF
TRBJ2-2 | TRBD2 | few | TRBV27 | TGTGCCAGCACGAGGACTAGCGGGGCCAACACCGGGGAGCTGTTTTTT | CASTRTSGANTGELFF
TRBJ2-3 | TRBD1 | - | TRBV5-4 | TGTGCCAGCAGCCTAGGAACAGGGGTGCGGACAGATACGCAGTATTTT | CASSLGTGVRTDTQYF
TRBJ2-3 | TRBD2 | - | TRBV7-9 | TGTGCCAGCAGCTCTAGCGGGGGGGCAGATACGCAGTATTTT | CASSSSGGADTQYF
TRBJ1-6 | - | - | TRBV3-1/TRBV3-2 | TGTGCCAGCAGCCAAGGATCGGCGGGCTCACCCCTCCACTTT | CASSQGSAGSPLHF
TRBJ1-2 | - | - | TRBV28 | TGTGCCAGCAGTTTACCCGCAGGGGCCGGTGGCTACACCTTC | CASSLPAGAGGYTF
TRBJ2-5 | - | few | TRBV2 | TGTGCCAGCAGTGATATCGGCGGGGAAGAGACCCAGTACTTC | CASSDIGGEETQYF
TRBJ1-4 | - | - | TRBV7-8 | TGTGCCAGCAGTCGGGAAGATGCAACTAATGAAAAACTGTTTTTT | CASSREDATNEKLFF
TRBJ2-2 | TRBD2 | - | TRBV28 | TGTGCCAGCATCGGTAGCGGGAGGGGCGGGGAGCTGTTTTTT | CASIGSGRGGELFF
TRBJ1-3 | TRBD1 | many | TRBV4-2 | TGTGCCAGCAGCCAAGATTGGCCGGGACAGGGCTCTGGAAACACCATATATTTT | CASSQDWPGQGSGNTIYF
TRBJ2-2 | TRBD2 | - | TRBV24-1 | TGTGCCACCAGTGACCTAGGGACTAGCGGTAACACCGGGGAGCTGTTTTTT | CATSDLGTSGNTGELFF
TRBJ2-1 | - | - | TRBV13 | TGTGCCAGCAGCGCGGAAAGAGGGGGCAATGAGCAGTTCTTC | CASSAERGGNEQFF
TRBJ2-1 | - | few | TRBV18 | TGTGCCAGCTCATCGGCCGGAGCCCTAAATGAGCAGTTCTTC | CASSSAGALNEQFF
TRBJ2-7 | - | - | TRBV6-5 | TGTGCCAGCCGCTTCACTGGCGGAACCTACGAGCAGTACTTC | CASRFTGGTYEQYF
TRBJ2-1 | TRBD1 | - | TRBV29-1 | TGCAGCGCCCACGGGACAGGGAGGGAGGGGGGATACAATGAGCAGTTCTTC | CSAHGTGREGGYNEQFF
TRBJ2-3 | TRBD2 | - | TRBV5-6 | TGTGCCAGCAGCTTGGGATCGGGACTAGACACAGATACGCAGTATTTT | CASSLGSGLDTDTQYF
TRBJ2-5 | TRBD2 | - | TRBV5-6 | TGTGCCAGCAGATCCGGACTAGTACCCCAAGAGACCCAGTACTTC | CASRSGLVPQETQYF
TRBJ2-1 | - | - | TRBV9 | TGTGCCAGCAGCCGAGGGGGTCCAAATCCCTACAATGAGCAGTTCTTC | CASSRGGPNPYNEQFF
TRBJ2-7 | TRBD2 | medium-sized | TRBV7-9 | TGTGCCAGCAGCTTAGCGCTGGGACTAGCTAACCACGAGCAGTACTTC | CASSLALGLANHEQYF
TRBJ1-1 | - | - | TRBV29-1 | TGCAGCGTTGAACCCCAGAACACTGAAGCTTTCTTT | CSVEPQNTEAFF
TRBJ2-7 | TRBD1 | - | TRBV7-2 | TGTGCCAGCAGCCCTTCAGGGGGCTCGAGGTACGAGCAGTACTTC | CASSPSGGSRYEQYF
TRBJ1-1 | - | many | TRBV2 | TGTGCCAGCAGTGACGAGCCGAACACTGAAGCTTTCTTT | CASSDEPNTEAFF
TRBJ2-2 | - | - | TRBV7-9 | TGTGCCAGCAGCTACCTGGCAGTCAACACCGGGGAGCTGTTTTTT | CASSYLAVNTGELFF
TRBJ2-7 | TRBD1 | - | TRBV10-3 | TGTGCCATCAGTTCCGGACAGGGGTCCTACGAGCAGTACTTC | CAISSGQGSYEQYF
TRBJ2-1 | TRBD2 | - | TRBV9 | TGTGCCAGCAGCGTAGGGGGACTAGCCTACAATGAGCAGTTCTTC | CASSVGGLAYNEQFF
TRBJ1-1 | - | - | TRBV7-9 | TGTGCCAGCAGCTCGACACAGGGTGTGAACACTGAAGCTTTCTTT | CASSSTQGVNTEAFF
TRBJ2-7 | - | - | TRBV4-1 | TGCGCCAGCAGCCAAGATCCAGGAGGGAGCTCCTACGAGCAGTACTTC | CASSQDPGGSSYEQYF
TRBJ2-7 | TRBD1 | few | TRBV5-6 | TGTGCCAGCAGCTTCCGGGACAGGGACTACGAGCAGTACTTC | CASSFRDRDYEQYF
TRBJ2-7 | - | few | TRBV2 | TGTGCCAGCTCCATCCAGGGGTCTTACGAGCAGTACTTC | CASSIQGSYEQYF